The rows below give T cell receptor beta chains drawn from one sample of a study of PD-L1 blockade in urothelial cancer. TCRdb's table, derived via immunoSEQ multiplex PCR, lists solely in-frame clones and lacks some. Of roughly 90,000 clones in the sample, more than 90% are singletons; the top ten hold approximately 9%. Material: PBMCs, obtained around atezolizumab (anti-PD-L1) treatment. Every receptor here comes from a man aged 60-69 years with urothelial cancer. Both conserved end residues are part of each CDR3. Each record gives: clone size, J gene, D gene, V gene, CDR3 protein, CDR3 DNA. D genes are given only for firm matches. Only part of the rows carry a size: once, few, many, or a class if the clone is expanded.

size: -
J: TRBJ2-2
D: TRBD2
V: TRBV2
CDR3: CASRRLAGSGGELFF
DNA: TGTGCCAGTAGAAGACTAGCGGGGTCAGGGGGGGAGCTGTTTTTT

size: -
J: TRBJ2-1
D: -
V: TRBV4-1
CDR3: CASSPPSGFGGEQFF
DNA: TGCGCCAGCAGCCCCCCGTCGGGGTTTGGCGGTGAGCAGTTCTTC

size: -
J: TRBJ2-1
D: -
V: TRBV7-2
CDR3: CASSTRTNNEQFF
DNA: TGTGCCAGCAGCACCAGGACAAACAATGAGCAGTTCTTC

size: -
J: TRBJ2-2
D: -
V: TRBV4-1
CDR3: CASSQGPSTTGELFF
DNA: TGCGCCAGCAGCCAAGGTCCCAGTACCACCGGGGAGCTGTTTTTT

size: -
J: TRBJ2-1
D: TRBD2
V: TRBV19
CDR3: CASNKIAGDTYNEQFF
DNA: TGTGCCAGTAACAAAATAGCGGGAGATACCTACAATGAGCAGTTCTTC

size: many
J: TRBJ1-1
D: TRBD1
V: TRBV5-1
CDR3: CASSPSTGGLTEAFF
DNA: TGCGCCAGCAGCCCCTCGACAGGGGGTTTGACTGAAGCTTTCTTT

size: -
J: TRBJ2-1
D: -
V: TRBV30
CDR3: CAWSERNLYNEQFF
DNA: TGTGCCTGGAGTGAGCGGAATCTCTACAATGAGCAGTTCTTC

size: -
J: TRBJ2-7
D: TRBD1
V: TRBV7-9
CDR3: CASSPRQGSYEQYF
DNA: TGTGCCAGCAGCCCGAGACAGGGGTCCTACGAGCAGTACTTC

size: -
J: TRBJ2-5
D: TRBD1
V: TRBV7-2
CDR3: CASSPDRAQETQYF
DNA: TGTGCCAGCAGTCCCGACAGGGCTCAAGAGACCCAGTACTTC

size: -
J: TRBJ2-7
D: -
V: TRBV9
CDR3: CASSVVEDFGLRKFYEQYF
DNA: TGTGCCAGCAGCGTAGTTGAGGATTTTGGTCTGAGGAAATTCTACGAGCAGTACTTC

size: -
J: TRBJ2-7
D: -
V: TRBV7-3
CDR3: CASRVGGGRAYEQYF
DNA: TGTGCCAGCAGGGTCGGGGGAGGACGGGCCTACGAGCAGTACTTC

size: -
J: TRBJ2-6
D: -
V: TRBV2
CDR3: CASNLGGANVLTF
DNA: TGTGCCAGCAATTTGGGCGGGGCCAACGTCCTGACTTTC

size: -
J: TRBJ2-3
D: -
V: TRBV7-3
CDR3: CASSPYNTDTQYF
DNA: TGTGCCAGCAGCCCTTATAACACAGATACGCAGTATTTT

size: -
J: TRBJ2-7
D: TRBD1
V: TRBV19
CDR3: CASSTAGTGIHEQYF
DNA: TGTGCCAGTAGTACCGCCGGGACAGGGATCCACGAGCAGTACTTC

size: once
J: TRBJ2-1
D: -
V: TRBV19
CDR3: CASSIDRRGNEQFF
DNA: TGTGCCAGTAGTATAGATCGCCGGGGGAATGAGCAGTTCTTC

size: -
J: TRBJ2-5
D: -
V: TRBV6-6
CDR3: CASSYFAGKAQETQYF
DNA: TGTGCCAGCAGTTACTTTGCGGGAAAGGCCCAAGAGACCCAGTACTTC

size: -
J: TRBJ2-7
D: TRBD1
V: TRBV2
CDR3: CASRTTGTGGEQYF
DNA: TGTGCCAGCAGGACAACCGGGACAGGGGGGGAGCAGTACTTC

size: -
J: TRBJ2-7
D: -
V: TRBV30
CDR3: CAWSPTSSYEQYF
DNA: TGTGCCTGGAGTCCCACTAGCTCCTACGAGCAGTACTTC

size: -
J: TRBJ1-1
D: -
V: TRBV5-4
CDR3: CASTWGGEAFF
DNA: TGTGCCAGCACCTGGGGGGGGGAAGCTTTCTTT

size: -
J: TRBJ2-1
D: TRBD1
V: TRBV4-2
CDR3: CASSQDRGRINEQFF
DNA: TGTGCCAGCAGCCAAGACAGGGGGCGGATCAATGAGCAGTTCTTC

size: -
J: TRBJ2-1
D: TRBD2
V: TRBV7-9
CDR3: CASSLSTGGAYNEQFF
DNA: TGTGCCAGCAGCTTATCTACGGGAGGCGCCTACAATGAGCAGTTCTTC

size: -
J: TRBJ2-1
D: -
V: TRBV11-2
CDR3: CASSSSDLHSEQFF
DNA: TGTGCCAGCAGCTCCTCGGACTTACACAGTGAGCAGTTCTTC

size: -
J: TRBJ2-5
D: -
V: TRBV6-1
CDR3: CASSERLGQGVETQYF
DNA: TGTGCCAGCAGTGAGCGCTTGGGGCAGGGCGTAGAGACCCAGTACTTC

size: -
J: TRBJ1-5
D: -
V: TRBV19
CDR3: CASSIGRDNQPQHF
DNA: TGTGCCAGTAGTATCGGCAGGGACAATCAGCCCCAGCATTTT

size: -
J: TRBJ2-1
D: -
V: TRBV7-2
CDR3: CASSASGSSYNEQFF
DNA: TGTGCCAGCAGCGCCTCCGGGAGCTCCTACAATGAGCAGTTCTTC

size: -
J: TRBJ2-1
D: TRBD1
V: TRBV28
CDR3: CASSGGTGDNEQFF
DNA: TGTGCCAGCAGTGGGGGGACAGGGGACAATGAGCAGTTCTTC

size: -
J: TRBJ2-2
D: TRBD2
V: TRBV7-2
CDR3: CASSSTGTSFSGELFF
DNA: TGTGCCAGCAGCTCTACCGGGACTAGCTTTTCCGGGGAGCTGTTTTTT

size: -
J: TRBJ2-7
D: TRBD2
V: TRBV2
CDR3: CASSDGLAGPTYEQYF
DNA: TGTGCCAGCAGTGACGGACTAGCGGGGCCAACCTACGAGCAGTACTTC

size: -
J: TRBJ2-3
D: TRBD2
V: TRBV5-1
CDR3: CASRSTSGYTDTQYF
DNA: TGCGCCAGCAGATCAACTAGCGGGTACACAGATACGCAGTATTTT

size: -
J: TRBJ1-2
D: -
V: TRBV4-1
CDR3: CASSQGDTDLNYGYTF
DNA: TGCGCCAGCAGCCAAGGGGACACGGACCTCAACTATGGCTACACCTTC

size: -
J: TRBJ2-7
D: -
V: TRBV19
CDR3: CASSSSPWGAEQYF
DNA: TGTGCCAGTAGCTCTTCACCGTGGGGAGCTGAGCAGTACTTC

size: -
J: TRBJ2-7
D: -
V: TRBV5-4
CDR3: CASSLAIGREQYF
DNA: TGTGCCAGCAGCTTGGCCATTGGTCGGGAGCAGTACTTC